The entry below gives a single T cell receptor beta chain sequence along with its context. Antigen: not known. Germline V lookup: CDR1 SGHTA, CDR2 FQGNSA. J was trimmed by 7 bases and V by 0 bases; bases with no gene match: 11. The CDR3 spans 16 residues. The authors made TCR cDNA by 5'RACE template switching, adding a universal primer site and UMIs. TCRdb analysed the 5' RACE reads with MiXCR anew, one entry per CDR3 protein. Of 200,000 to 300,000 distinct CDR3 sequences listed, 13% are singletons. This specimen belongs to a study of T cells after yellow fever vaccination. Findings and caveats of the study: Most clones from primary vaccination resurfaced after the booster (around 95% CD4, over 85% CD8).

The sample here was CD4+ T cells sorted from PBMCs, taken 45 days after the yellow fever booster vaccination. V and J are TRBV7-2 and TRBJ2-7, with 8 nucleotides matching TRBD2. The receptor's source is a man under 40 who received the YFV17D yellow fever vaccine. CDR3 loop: CASSLAGTRLHGEQYF. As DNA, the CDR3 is TGTGCCAGCAGCTTAGCCGGGACTAGGCTACATGGAGAGCAGTACTTC.